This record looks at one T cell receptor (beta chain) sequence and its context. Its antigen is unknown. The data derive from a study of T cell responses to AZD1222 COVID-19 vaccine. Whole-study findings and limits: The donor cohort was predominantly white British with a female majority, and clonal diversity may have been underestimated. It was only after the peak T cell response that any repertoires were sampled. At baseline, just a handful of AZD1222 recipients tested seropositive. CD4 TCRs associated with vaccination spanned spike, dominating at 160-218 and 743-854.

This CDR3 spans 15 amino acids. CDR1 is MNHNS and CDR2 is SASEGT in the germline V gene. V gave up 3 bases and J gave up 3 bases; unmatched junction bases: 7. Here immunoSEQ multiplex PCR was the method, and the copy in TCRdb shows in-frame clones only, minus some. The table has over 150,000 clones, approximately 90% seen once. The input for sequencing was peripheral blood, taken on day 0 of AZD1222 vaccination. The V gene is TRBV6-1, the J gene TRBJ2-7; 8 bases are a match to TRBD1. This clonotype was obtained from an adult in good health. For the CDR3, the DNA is TGTGCCAGCAGTGACCCGGACAGGGACCTCTACGAGCAGTACTTC. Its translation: CASSDPDRDLYEQYF.